The 15 T cell receptor beta chains presented below share a single source sample, sequenced in a study of T cells in Graves' hyperthyroidism and ophthalmopathy. What was amplified from RNA transcripts were TCR beta CDR3 regions. The TCR CDR3 first-round RT-PCR relied on the HTBI primer set. TCRdb itself ran the multiplex PCR reads through MiXCR, one entry per CDR3 protein. The sample holds hundreds of thousands of distinct CDR3 sequences, 20% seen once. Material for sequencing was blood. Receptor source: a man aged 35 to 55 with Graves' ophthalmopathy.

V and J are TRBV29-1 and TRBJ2-5, with a possible D match to TRBD2 (5 bases). The CDR3 consists of 11 residues. Per germline, CDR1 SQVTM and CDR2 ANQGSEA. CDR3 loop: CTTTAGETQYF. The CDR3 nucleotides are TGCACCACGACCGCGGGTGAGACCCAGTACTTC.

Many counts were recorded for this clonotype. This chain joins TRBV11-2 and TRBJ1-2; 8 bases are a match to TRBD1. The germline V gene encodes CDR1 SGHAT and CDR2 FQNNGV. The junction had 8 bases not matched to a gene; V was cut back by 5 bases and J by 0 bases. The CDR3 loop spans 16 amino acids. In DNA, the CDR3 is TGTGCCAGCAGCGCCAGGGGGCGCGCAGCTAACTATGGCTACACCTTC. As protein: CASSARGRAANYGYTF. The full variable domain, in which reference TRBV11-2 and TRBJ1-2 provide the parts outside the CDR3, is EAGVAQSPRYKIIEKRQSVAFWCNPISGHATLYWYQQILGQGPKLLIQFQNNGVVDDSQLPKDRFSAERLKGVDSTLKIQPAKLEDSAVYLCASSARGRAANYGYTFGSGTRLTVV.

The chain recombines TRBV5-1 with TRBJ1-6; TRBD1 agrees at 9 bases. Unmatched junction bases numbered 9, after V lost 1 base and J lost 7 bases. The germline gives CDR1 SGHRS, CDR2 YFSETQ. The CDR3 is made up of 17 amino acids. CDR3 bases: TGCGCCAGCAGCTTGACAATTGGACAGGGGAGGAATTCACCCCTCCACTTT. It yields the protein CASSLTIGQGRNSPLHF. The whole variable domain, filled in from reference TRBV5-1 and TRBJ1-6, reads KAGVTQTPRYLIKTRGQQVTLSCSPISGHRSVSWYQQTPGQGLQFLFEYFSETQRNKGNFPGRFSGRQFSNSRSEMNVSTLELGDSALYLCASSLTIGQGRNSPLHFGNGTRLTVT.

This clonotype was observed a few times. The V call is TRBV6-5, the J call TRBJ2-5, with 8 bases aligning to TRBD2. J gave up 5 bases and V 2 bases, and 10 bases lay outside the gene matches. Germline CDR1 is MNHEY and CDR2 is SVGAGI. The CDR3 sequence is 16 residues long. Here the CDR3 DNA reads TGTGCCAGCAGTTACGATCCGGGGGGGGCCGGGGAGACCCAGTACTTC. Amino acids: CASSYDPGGAGETQYF.

In this sample, this clonotype turned up a few times. Compared with germline, one end of the junction differs, possibly owing to a read error. The chain is built from TRBV7-7 and TRBJ2-2; D unresolved. Looked up from germline, CDR1 is SSHAT and CDR2 is FNYEAQ (reference sequence). The CDR3 length is 13 residues. In DNA form, the CDR3 reads TGTGCTAGCAGCAGCCAGCACCCCGGGGAGCTGTTTTTT. Translation: CASSSQHPGELFF. Full variable domain (missing parts from reference TRBV7-7 and TRBJ2-2): GAGVSQSPRYKVTKRGQDVTLRCDPISSHATLYWYQQALGQGPEFLTYFNYEAQPDKSGLPSDRFSAERPEGSISTLTIQRTEQRDSAMYRCASSSQHPGELFFGEGSRLTVL.

The V call is TRBV6-1, the J call TRBJ1-1; perhaps TRBD1 as D (5 bases). This CDR3 region has 17 residues. Trimming removed 0 bases from V and 4 bases from J, with 18 bases in between. Germline CDR1 reads MNHNS; CDR2 reads SASEGT. For the CDR3, the DNA is TGTGCCAGCAGTGAAGCGGGGAAAGGCACCCAGGGCACTGAAGCTTTCTTT. As protein: CASSEAGKGTQGTEAFF.

This clonotype was recorded only once. The rearrangement links TRBV14 to TRBJ2-3; the D call may be TRBD1 or TRBD2 (5 bases each). Trimming removed 7 bases from V and 9 bases from J, with 17 bases in between. The CDR3 has 13 residues. The V gene's germline CDR1 is SGHDN and CDR2 FVKESK. The CDR3: CASKNRDPGTQYF. The CDR3 DNA is TGTGCCAGCAAAAACCGGGACCCCGGAACGCAGTATTTT. Based on the CDR3 plus reference TRBV14 and TRBJ2-3, the full variable domain is EAGVTQFPSHSVIEKGQTVTLRCDPISGHDNLYWYRRVMGKEIKFLLHFVKESKQDESGMPNNRFLAERTGGTYSTLKVQPAELEDSGVYFCASKNRDPGTQYFGPGTRLTVL.

The sample holds a few counts of this clonotype. The rearrangement links TRBV9 to TRBJ1-5; a weak D match, TRBD1 (5 bases). V was trimmed by 0 bases and J by 5 bases, leaving 9 bases between them. Germline CDR1 is SGDLS and CDR2 is YYNGEE. This CDR3 is built from 14 residues. The chain's CDR3 is CASSVGGGDQPQHF. The CDR3 nucleotides read TGTGCCAGCAGCGTAGGTGGGGGGGATCAGCCCCAGCATTTT.

This clonotype was found many times. The chain couples TRBV6-1 to TRBJ2-7, with D maybe TRBD2 (6 bases). There are 13 residues in the CDR3. The V end was cut by 7 bases, the J end by 5 bases, with 15 bases between. Germline CDR1 and CDR2: MNHNS and SASEGT. The CDR3 sequence is CASTWRTTDEQYF. The CDR3, as DNA: TGTGCCAGCACGTGGAGGACTACCGACGAGCAGTACTTC.

This clonotype has a count of ten or more. The chain is built from TRBV3-1 and TRBJ2-1, with 10 bases fitting TRBD2. The CDR3 loop spans 15 amino acids. The germline gives CDR1 LGHDT, CDR2 YNNKEL (reference sequence). Germline trimming cut 6 bases from V and 5 bases from J; bases unmatched to any gene: 7. The CDR3 protein is CASRPSGRVNNEQFF. DNA of the CDR3: TGTGCCAGCAGGCCTAGCGGGAGAGTCAACAATGAGCAGTTCTTC.

This clonotype appeared many times. V is TRBV2 and J is TRBJ2-3; D is ambiguous. The CDR3 sequence is 11 residues long. Trimming took off 6 bases at V and 3 bases at J, with 4 bases between the two ends. Germline loops: CDR1 SNHLY, CDR2 FYNNEI. The CDR3 spells CASRETDTQYF. DNA for the CDR3: TGTGCCAGCAGGGAGACAGATACGCAGTATTTT.

The V call is TRBV5-1, the J call TRBJ1-1, with D unclear. Trimming removed 7 bases at V and 0 bases at J, with 16 bases between. The CDR3 totals 15 residues. Looked up from germline, CDR1 is SGHRS and CDR2 is YFSETQ. The CDR3 loop is CASRHDNHLNTEAFF. DNA for the CDR3: TGCGCCAGCCGGCATGATAATCACTTGAACACTGAAGCTTTCTTT.

This clonotype was recorded at least ten times. This chain joins TRBV3-1 and TRBJ1-1; no reliable D call. Trimming took 3 bases from V and 11 from J, leaving 16 bases between them. The CDR3 has 13 amino acids. Germline V CDR1 and CDR2: LGHDT, YNNKEL (reference sequence). This CDR3 reads CASSHPNQIGAFF. The CDR3 nucleotides are TGTGCCAGCAGCCATCCGAACCAGATCGGGGCTTTCTTT.

The chain carries TRBV9 and TRBJ2-2; D may correspond to TRBD1 or TRBD2 (6 bases each). V lost 0 bases and J 2 bases, leaving 11 bases between the germline ends. The CDR3 totals 16 residues. Germline values: CDR1 SGDLS, CDR2 YYNGEE. The CDR3 here is CASSVAEGGNTGELFF. CDR3 nucleotides: TGTGCCAGCAGCGTAGCCGAGGGGGGAAACACCGGGGAGCTGTTTTTT.

In this sample, this clonotype turned up many times. This chain links TRBV5-1 with TRBJ2-2; TRBD2 agrees at 7 bases. The CDR3 has 15 residues. The V gene's germline CDR1 is SGHRS and CDR2 YFSETQ. V lost 3 bases, J lost 4 bases, and 6 bases stayed unmatched. The CDR3 DNA reads TGCGCCAGCAGCTGGGCCCCGGGGGGCACCGGGGAGCTGTTTTTT. It yields the protein CASSWAPGGTGELFF. Based on the CDR3 plus reference TRBV5-1 and TRBJ2-2, the full variable domain is KAGVTQTPRYLIKTRGQQVTLSCSPISGHRSVSWYQQTPGQGLQFLFEYFSETQRNKGNFPGRFSGRQFSNSRSEMNVSTLELGDSALYLCASSWAPGGTGELFFGEGSRLTVL.